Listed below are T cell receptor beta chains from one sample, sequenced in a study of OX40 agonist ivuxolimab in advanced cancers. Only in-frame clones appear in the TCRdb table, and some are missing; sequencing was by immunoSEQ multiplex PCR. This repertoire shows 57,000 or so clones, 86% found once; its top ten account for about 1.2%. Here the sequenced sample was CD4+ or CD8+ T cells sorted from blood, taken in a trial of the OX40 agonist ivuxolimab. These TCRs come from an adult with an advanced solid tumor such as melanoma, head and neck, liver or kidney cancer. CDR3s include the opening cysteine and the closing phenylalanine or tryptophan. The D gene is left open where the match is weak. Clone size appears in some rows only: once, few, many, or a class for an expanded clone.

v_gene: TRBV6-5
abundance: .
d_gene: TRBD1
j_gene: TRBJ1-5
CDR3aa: CASSLQGSVQPQHF
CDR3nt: TGTGCCAGCAGCCTACAGGGGAGTGTGCAGCCCCAGCATTTT

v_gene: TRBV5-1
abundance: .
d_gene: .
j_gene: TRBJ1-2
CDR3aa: CASSSSAGPGGYTF
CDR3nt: TGCGCCAGCAGCTCCTCCGCGGGCCCCGGCGGCTACACCTTC

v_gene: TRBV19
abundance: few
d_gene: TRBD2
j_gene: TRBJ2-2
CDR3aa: CASSRTSGGTNTGELFF
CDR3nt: TGTGCCAGTAGTCGGACTAGCGGGGGAACGAACACCGGGGAGCTGTTTTTT

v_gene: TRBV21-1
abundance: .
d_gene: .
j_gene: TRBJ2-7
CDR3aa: CASSWDRCSFNEQYF
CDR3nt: TGTGCCAGCAGCTGGGACAGGTGTTCTTTCAACGAGCAGTACTTC

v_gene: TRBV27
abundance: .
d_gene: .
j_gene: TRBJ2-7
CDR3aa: CASSPLGGAYEQYF
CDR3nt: TGTGCCAGCAGTCCCTTGGGGGGAGCCTACGAGCAGTACTTC

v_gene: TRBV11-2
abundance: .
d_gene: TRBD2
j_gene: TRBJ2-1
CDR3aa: CASSLRTSMRSYNEQFF
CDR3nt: TGTGCCAGCAGCCTTAGGACTAGCATGCGTTCCTACAATGAGCAGTTCTTC

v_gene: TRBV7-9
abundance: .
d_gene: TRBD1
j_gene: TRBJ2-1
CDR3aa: CASSFIPTGTGYNEQFF
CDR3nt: TGTGCCAGCAGCTTCATACCAACCGGGACAGGGTACAATGAGCAGTTCTTC

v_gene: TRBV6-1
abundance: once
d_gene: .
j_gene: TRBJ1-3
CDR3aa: CASSEQGISGNTIYF
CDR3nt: TGTGCCAGCAGTGAGCAGGGAATCTCTGGAAACACCATATATTTT

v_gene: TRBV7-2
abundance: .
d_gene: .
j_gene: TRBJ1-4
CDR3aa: CASSLGLVLGNEKLFF
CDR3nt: TGTGCCAGCAGCTTAGGCCTTGTACTAGGGAACGAAAAACTGTTTTTT

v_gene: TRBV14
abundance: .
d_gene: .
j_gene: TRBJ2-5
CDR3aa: CASSQHQAETQYF
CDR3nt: TGTGCCAGCAGCCAACACCAGGCGGAGACCCAGTACTTC

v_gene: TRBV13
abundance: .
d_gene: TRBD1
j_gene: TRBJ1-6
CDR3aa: CASSFGTAVTNPVNSPLHF
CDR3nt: TGTGCCAGCAGCTTCGGGACAGCCGTTACCAATCCTGTGAATTCACCCCTCCACTTT

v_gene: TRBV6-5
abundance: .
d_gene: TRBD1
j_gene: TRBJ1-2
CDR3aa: CASSYVTGGKDGYTF
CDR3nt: TGTGCCAGCAGTTACGTAACAGGGGGCAAGGATGGCTACACCTTC

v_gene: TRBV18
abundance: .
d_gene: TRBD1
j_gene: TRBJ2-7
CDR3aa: CASSPATGGPYEQYF
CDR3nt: TGTGCCAGCTCCCCAGCCACAGGGGGTCCCTACGAGCAGTACTTC

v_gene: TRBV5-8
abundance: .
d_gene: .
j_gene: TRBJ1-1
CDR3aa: CASSLVSMNTEAFF
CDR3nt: TGTGCCAGCAGCTTGGTATCGATGAACACTGAAGCTTTCTTT

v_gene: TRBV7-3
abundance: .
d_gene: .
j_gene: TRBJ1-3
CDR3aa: CASSFRVSGNTIYF
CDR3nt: TGTGCCAGCAGCTTCAGGGTCTCTGGAAACACCATATATTTT

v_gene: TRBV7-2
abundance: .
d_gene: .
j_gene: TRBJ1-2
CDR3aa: CASSLGQGINYGYTF
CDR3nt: TGTGCCAGCAGCTTAGGTCAAGGGATTAACTATGGCTACACCTTC

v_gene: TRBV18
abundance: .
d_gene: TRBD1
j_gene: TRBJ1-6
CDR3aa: CASSTGQDSPLHF
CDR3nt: TGTGCCAGCTCAACCGGACAGGATTCACCCCTCCACTTT

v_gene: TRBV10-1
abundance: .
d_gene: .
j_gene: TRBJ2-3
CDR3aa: CASSADLSNTDTQYF
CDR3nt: TGCGCCAGCAGTGCCGACTTGTCAAACACAGATACGCAGTATTTT

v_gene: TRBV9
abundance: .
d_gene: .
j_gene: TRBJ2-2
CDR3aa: CASSPREGLGVSTGELFF
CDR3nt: TGTGCCAGCAGCCCACGAGAGGGGCTCGGGGTATCGACCGGGGAGCTGTTTTTT

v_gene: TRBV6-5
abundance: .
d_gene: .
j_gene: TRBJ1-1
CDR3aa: CASSSTGRSMNTEAFF
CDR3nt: TGTGCCAGCAGTTCGACAGGAAGAAGTATGAACACTGAAGCTTTCTTT

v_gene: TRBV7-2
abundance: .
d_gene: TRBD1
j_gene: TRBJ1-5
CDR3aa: CASSLVRSGGGGQPQHF
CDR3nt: TGTGCCAGCAGCTTAGTGCGTTCAGGGGGAGGTGGGCAGCCCCAGCATTTT

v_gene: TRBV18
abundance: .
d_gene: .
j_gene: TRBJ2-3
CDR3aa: CASSPLGEADTQYF
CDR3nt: TGTGCCAGCTCACCACTAGGGGAGGCAGATACGCAGTATTTT

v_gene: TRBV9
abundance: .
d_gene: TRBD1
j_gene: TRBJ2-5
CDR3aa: CASSSNTGAVRETQYF
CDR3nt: TGTGCCAGCAGTTCGAATACAGGGGCAGTTAGGGAGACCCAGTACTTC

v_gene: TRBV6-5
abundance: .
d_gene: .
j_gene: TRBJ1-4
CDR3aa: CASSYSPGGEKLFF
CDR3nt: TGTGCCAGCAGTTATTCGCCGGGGGGCGAAAAACTGTTTTTT

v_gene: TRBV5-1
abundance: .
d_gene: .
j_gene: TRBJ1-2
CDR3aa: CASSRDGFNYGYTF
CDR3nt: TGCGCCAGCAGCAGGGACGGATTCAACTATGGCTACACCTTC

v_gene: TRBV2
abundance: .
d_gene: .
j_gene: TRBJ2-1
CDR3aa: CASSVRTGRNNEQFF
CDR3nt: TGTGCCAGCAGTGTCCGAACAGGACGGAACAATGAGCAGTTCTTC

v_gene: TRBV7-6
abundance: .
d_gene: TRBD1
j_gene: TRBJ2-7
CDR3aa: CASSHTGTGDLEQYF
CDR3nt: TGTGCCAGCAGCCATACCGGGACAGGGGATCTCGAGCAGTACTTC

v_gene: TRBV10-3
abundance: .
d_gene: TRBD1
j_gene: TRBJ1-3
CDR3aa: CAILGGSRNTIYF
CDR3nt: TGTGCCATCTTAGGGGGCTCGAGAAACACCATATATTTT